The TCR beta chain described here comes from a study of cytomegalovirus exposure and HLA in healthy donors. Turning to the study itself: The Caucasian-associated ancestry cluster contained around four fifths of the approximately 400 genotyped donors.

Findings of the study overall: Within the data, a cluster of highly shared sequence variants was likely a sequencing artifact. There were several of the most significant clusters that appeared linked to common viral pathogens in a later analysis.

It was with 60 Vbeta and 13 Jbeta primers that the PCR ran. Produced via immunoSEQ multiplex PCR; TCRdb's table is partial and in-frame only. The repertoire holds about 110,000 clones, with more than 65% as singletons. The CDR3 covers 14 residues. The V and J ends lost 4 bases and 7 bases respectively, with 15 bases between them. CDR1 is SGHNT, CDR2 YYREEE, per germline (reference sequence). Comment on this clone: Its target is not known.

The sequence derives from a man aged 25-45 years in good health and CMV-seropositive. The sequenced material came from PBMCs. J is TRBJ2-1 and V is TRBV5-4, with D possibly matching TRBD2 (6 bases). The CDR3 coding sequence is TGTGCCAGCAGCGCGCGGGACCAGGGAAATGAGCAGTTCTTC. Amino acids: CASSARDQGNEQFF.